This paragraph reports one TCR beta chain. These data belong to a study of blood T cell repertoires in COVID-19. At the level of the study: Some COVID-19 samples were acute and others convalescent; all came from the United States, Italy and Spain.

Per the original data handling: Cell counts per sample came from amplifying reference gene primers. Some clones are missing from TCRdb's copy, which holds only in-frame ones; the method was immunoSEQ multiplex PCR. Clonal size and the V and J genes are those of that table, whereas D and trimming came from the DNA. The data contain about 130,000 clones, 60% to 75% of them singletons. The V end lost 5 bases, the J end lost 7 bases, and 20 bases lay between the germline ends. The germline gives CDR1 LNHDA, CDR2 SQIVND (reference sequence). The CDR3 sequence is 15 residues long. This TCR came from a woman between 70 and 85 years old with acute or convalescent COVID-19. The sequencing input was peripheral blood. The J gene is TRBJ1-2, the V gene TRBV19; D not resolved. CDR3 in DNA: TGTGCCAGTAGTGCCGCCGCGACGTCTAGGAGTGGCTACACCTTC. Translated: CASSAAATSRSGYTF.